This TCR beta chain was profiled in a study of metastatic and nonmetastatic thyroid tumors. Looking at the study overall: Where malignant and benign thyroid patients were concerned, repertoires were compared across blood and tumor or nodule tissue. Study outcomes and limitations: TCR beta diversity was reportedly significantly higher in malignant thyroid tumors than benign nodules, in blood and tumor.

Not a single patient had been given any form of treatment at any point before undergoing thyroid surgery. TCRdb re-clonotyped the PCR reads through MiXCR. The sample records roughly 63,000 clones, around 15% being singletons. The germline gives CDR1 MDHEN, CDR2 SYDVKM. V was cut by 6 bases and J by 9 bases, with 15 bases left in between. The length of the CDR3 is 12 residues. This clone was counted many times. What it recognizes is unknown. Sample: blood. The TCR originated in a male donor with papillary thyroid cancer or a benign thyroid nodule (not recorded which). Some clones in this sample may be carry-over from other donors' samples. This chain joins TRBV28 and TRBJ2-7, with D possibly being TRBD1 (6 bases). DNA of the CDR3: TGTGCCAGCAGCAAACAGGGAACCCTGCAGTACTTC. Amino acids: CASSKQGTLQYF.